What follows are 27 T cell receptor beta chains derived from one specimen sequenced in a study of T cell changes during pregnancy in multiple sclerosis (dated by TCRdb to between 2018 and 2020). Receptor libraries were prepared by the immunoSEQ multiplex PCR assay. TCRdb holds this immuneACCESS table with in-frame rearrangements only. Some clones are missing; in checked studies, unresolved V genes explain under half, and the rest has no known cause. This sample lists some 80,000 clones; just over 90% were detected once. The top ten constitute approximately 2.5% of the sample. Material: peripheral blood, obtained in the first trimester of pregnancy. Receptor source: a female donor with multiple sclerosis, enrolled in a pregnancy study.

The J gene is TRBJ1-5, the V gene TRBV5-1; 9 nucleotides line up with TRBD1. The trim removed 1 base at V and 5 bases at J, leaving 4 bases unmatched. CDR1 and CDR2 from the germline V gene are SGHRS and YFSETQ. This CDR3 comprises 15 residues. CDR3 amino acids: CASSLTGGWDQPQHF. The CDR3 DNA is TGCGCCAGCAGCTTGACAGGGGGCTGGGATCAGCCCCAGCATTTT.

The chain recombines TRBV15 with TRBJ1-6; 7 nucleotides match TRBD1. V lost 0 bases to trimming and J lost 13 bases; unmatched junction nucleotides: 15. The CDR3 sequence is 17 residues long. Per the germline V gene, CDR1 is LNHNV and CDR2 is YYDKDF (reference sequence). The CDR3: CATSRDFPRTGGQPLHF. CDR3 DNA: TGTGCCACCAGCAGAGATTTTCCCCGGACAGGCGGCCAGCCCCTCCACTTT.

The chain recombines TRBV28 with TRBJ1-1; tentatively, D is TRBD1 (6 bases). The CDR3 runs to 14 residues. V gave up 7 bases and J gave up 0 bases, with 12 bases separating them. Germline CDR1 and CDR2: MDHEN and SYDVKM. CDR3 nucleotides: TGTGCCAGCATCGTGGGGGCCATGAACACTGAAGCTTTCTTT. Its translation is CASIVGAMNTEAFF.

V usage is TRBV2 and J usage is TRBJ2-7, with 9 bases that match TRBD1. Germline-derived CDR1 and CDR2 are SNHLY and FYNNEI. The CDR3 extends over 13 amino acids. With 4 bases clipped from V and 5 bases from J, the junction kept 3 bases outside the gene matches. The CDR3 DNA reads TGTGCCAGCAGTGGACAGGGGGGGAACGAGCAGTACTTC. It yields the protein CASSGQGGNEQYF. Full variable domain (remainder filled in from reference TRBV2 and TRBJ2-7): EPEVTQTPSHQVTQMGQEVILRCVPISNHLYFYWYRQILGQKVEFLVSFYNNEISEKSEIFDDQFSVERPDGSNFTLKIRSTKLEDSAMYFCASSGQGGNEQYFGPGTRLTVT.

The rearrangement links TRBV9 to TRBJ2-7, with D possibly being TRBD1 (6 bases). Germline CDR1 SGDLS, CDR2 YYNGEE. The CDR3 consists of 13 residues. Trimming removed 4 bases from V and 4 bases from J, with 12 bases in between. This CDR3 reads CASSPGVGYEQYF. As DNA, the CDR3 is TGTGCCAGCAGCCCAGGGGTTGGTTACGAGCAGTACTTC.

The chain couples TRBV7-3 to TRBJ2-3; D gene unclear. This CDR3 contains 13 residues. V lost 2 bases to trimming and J lost 6 bases, with 9 bases between them. Germline loops: CDR1 SGHTA, CDR2 FQGTGA. In DNA, the CDR3 is TGTGCCAGCAGCTTATCAGGTGGGGATACGCAGTATTTT. Translation: CASSLSGGDTQYF.

The rearrangement links TRBV29-1 to TRBJ1-4; 9 bases agree with TRBD1. CDR3 length equals 14 residues. With V trimmed by 4 bases and J by 8 bases, 8 bases remained unmatched. Germline V gene lookup returns CDR1 SQVTM and CDR2 ANQGSEA. The CDR3: CSVGTGTGREKLFF. Written as DNA, the CDR3 is TGCAGCGTTGGGACCGGGACAGGGCGGGAAAAACTGTTTTTT.

The chain links TRBV11-3 to TRBJ1-2; D not resolved. The CDR3 consists of 12 residues. From germline, CDR1 is SGHNT and CDR2 YENEEA. Trimming took 4 bases from V and 8 from J, leaving 11 bases between them. CDR3 protein: CASSSRDYGYTF. DNA for the CDR3: TGTGCCAGCAGCTCGAGGGATTACGGCTACACCTTC.

This clone was counted between two and nine times. The chain joins TRBV4-2 to TRBJ1-1, with TRBD1 identical over 7 bases. Losses at the gene ends were 1 base for V and 11 bases for J; bases not matched to a gene: 4. CDR1 is LGHNA, CDR2 YNFKEQ, per germline. CDR3 length: 12 residues. This CDR3 is CASSQGQGRAFF. The CDR3 nucleotides are TGTGCCAGCAGCCAAGGACAGGGTAGGGCTTTCTTT.

The chain joins TRBV7-9 to TRBJ2-7; TRBD2 matches 12 bases. Per the germline V gene, CDR1 is SEHNR and CDR2 is FQNEAQ (reference sequence). The V and J ends lost 4 bases and 5 bases, in that order; junction bases with no gene match: 9. CDR3 size: 16 residues. The CDR3: CASSSRTSGKTNEQYF. The CDR3 nucleotides are TGTGCCAGCAGCTCACGGACTAGCGGGAAAACCAACGAGCAGTACTTC.

This clone was seen only a few times. The chain is built from TRBV19 and TRBJ1-1; D gene uncertain. Germline assignment: CDR1 LNHDA and CDR2 SQIVND (reference sequence). The CDR3 contains 12 residues. Trimming took 6 bases from V and 3 from J, leaving 8 bases between them. CDR3 amino acids: CASSDGDTEAFF. CDR3 nucleotides: TGTGCCAGTAGCGACGGGGACACTGAAGCTTTCTTT.

The gene calls are TRBV6-6 and TRBJ2-7, with D possibly matching TRBD1 (5 bases). CDR1 MNHNY and CDR2 SVGAGI come from the germline V gene (reference sequence). V shed 6 bases and J shed 2 bases, with 14 bases lying between them. The CDR3 runs to 14 residues. Here the CDR3 DNA reads TGTGCCAGCAGGTCCTTCCCAGGGACCTACGAGCAGTACTTC. This codes for CASRSFPGTYEQYF.

The chain uses TRBV6-6 and TRBJ2-7; D may be TRBD1 (6 bases). V was cut by 0 bases and J by 3 bases, with 9 bases left in between. CDR3 size: 14 residues. CDR1 is MNHNY, CDR2 SVGAGI, per germline (reference sequence). CDR3 sequence: CASSYSGQYYEQYF. In DNA, the CDR3 is TGTGCCAGCAGTTACTCCGGACAGTACTACGAGCAGTACTTC.

This sequence joins TRBV7-9 and TRBJ1-2; 9 bases map to TRBD1. The length of the CDR3 is 16 residues. The ends lost 1 base at V and 5 bases at J; junction bases unmatched: 8. The V gene's germline CDR1 is SEHNR and CDR2 FQNEAQ (reference sequence). The CDR3 here is CASSLGGTGLLYGYTF. In DNA, the CDR3 is TGTGCCAGCAGCTTAGGAGGGACAGGGCTTCTGTATGGCTACACCTTC.

The rearrangement uses TRBV27 and TRBJ2-7; tentatively, D is TRBD2 (6 bases). CDR1 and CDR2 (germline): MNHEY, SMNVEV (reference sequence). The CDR3 extends over 13 amino acids. Between the trimmed V and J ends, which lost 8 bases and 3 bases, there was a span of 14 bases. CDR3 sequence (DNA): TGTGCCAGCGGGGCGGGAAGAGGCTACGAGCAGTACTTC. Its protein product is CASGAGRGYEQYF.

This rearrangement joins TRBV6-5 to TRBJ1-1; TRBD1 is a possible D gene (6 bases). This CDR3 is 14 amino acids long. Germline lookup yields CDR1 MNHEY and CDR2 SVGAGI. V was clipped by 0 bases and J by 1 base, with 6 bases between them. The CDR3 is CASSYSQGNTEAFF. The CDR3 DNA follows: TGTGCCAGCAGTTACTCACAGGGGAACACTGAAGCTTTCTTT.

The genes are TRBV19 and TRBJ1-3, with D maybe TRBD1 (5 bases). The CDR3 contains 14 residues. Germline values: CDR1 LNHDA, CDR2 SQIVND (reference sequence). Trimming cost V 6 bases and J 3 bases, with 12 bases left between them. CDR3 amino acids: CASSPDTYGNTIYF. Written as DNA, the CDR3 is TGTGCCAGTAGCCCGGACACTTATGGAAACACCATATATTTT. Supplemented by reference TRBV19 and TRBJ1-3, the full variable domain reads DGGITQSPKYLFRKEGQNVTLSCEQNLNHDAMYWYRQDPGQGLRLIYYSQIVNDFQKGDIAEGYSVSREKKESFPLTVTSAQKNPTAFYLCASSPDTYGNTIYFGEGSWLTVV.

This rearrangement joins TRBV27 to TRBJ2-7; 11 nucleotides align to TRBD2. Unmatched junction bases numbered 14, after V lost 5 bases and J lost 5 bases. CDR3 length equals 17 residues. CDR1 is MNHEY, CDR2 SMNVEV, per germline (reference sequence). The CDR3 nucleotides read TGTGCCAGCAGTGAGGGTAATAGCGGGGGGGCTGTCCACGAGCAGTACTTC. Amino acid sequence: CASSEGNSGGAVHEQYF.

The V call is TRBV5-6, the J call TRBJ2-3; 7 bases are a match to TRBD1. This CDR3 is built from 15 residues. Trimming cost V 4 bases and J 3 bases; bases outside gene matches: 8. Germline assignment: CDR1 SGHDT and CDR2 YYEEEE. CDR3 in amino acids: CASSNSGTDTDTQYF. The CDR3 bases are TGTGCCAGCAGCAACTCCGGGACAGATACAGATACGCAGTATTTT.

The CDR3 region has the DNA TGTGCCAGCAGCGAATCGGGACTACCCTTTAAAGAGACCCAGTACTTC. Its translation: CASSESGLPFKETQYF. The rearrangement uses TRBV7-6 and TRBJ2-5; 7 nucleotides agree with TRBD2. Per the germline V gene, CDR1 is SGHVS and CDR2 is FNYEAQ. The V and J ends lost 5 bases and 3 bases, in that order; junction bases with no gene match: 12. The CDR3 contains 16 residues.

The chain joins TRBV19 to TRBJ1-2; D gene ambiguous. V was shortened by 4 bases and J by 5 bases, with 8 bases between the two germline ends. This CDR3 has 12 residues. Germline-derived CDR1 and CDR2 are LNHDA and SQIVND (reference sequence). CDR3: CASSTQSYGYTF. CDR3 nucleotide sequence: TGTGCCAGTAGTACACAATCTTATGGCTACACCTTC.

DNA of the CDR3: TGTGCCAGCAGCTCCGCAACCCAACAGGGGACTGAAGCTTTCTTT. Encoded protein: CASSSATQQGTEAFF. The chain joins TRBV13 to TRBJ1-1; TRBD1 matches at 7 bases. The V gene's germline CDR1 is PRHDT and CDR2 FYEKMQ (reference sequence). CDR3 length: 15 amino acids. V shed 4 bases and J 5 bases; nucleotides not matched to a gene: 10.

CDR3 residues: CASSDGGSSYNEQFF. For the CDR3, the DNA is TGCGCCAGCAGCGACGGCGGGAGCTCCTACAATGAGCAGTTCTTC. The chain is built from TRBV5-1 and TRBJ2-1; 7 bases fit TRBD2. Trimming cost V 4 bases and J 0 bases; bases outside gene matches: 4. Germline values: CDR1 SGHRS, CDR2 YFSETQ. There are 15 residues in the CDR3.

This chain links TRBV6-6 with TRBJ1-4; 7 bases align to TRBD1. Germline V gene lookup returns CDR1 MNHNY and CDR2 SVGAGI (reference sequence). This CDR3 region has 15 residues. Unmatched junction bases numbered 7, after V lost 3 bases and J lost 6 bases. The CDR3 DNA follows: TGTGCCAGCAGTTATGGGACAGATATGGATGAAAAACTGTTTTTT. Protein sequence: CASSYGTDMDEKLFF.

The CDR3 spells CASSLTGDRNSPLHF. The CDR3 coding sequence is TGTGCCAGCAGCCTAACAGGGGATCGTAATTCACCCCTCCACTTT. The chain recombines TRBV7-2 with TRBJ1-6; 7 nucleotides match TRBD1. This CDR3 comprises 15 residues. The germline V gene encodes CDR1 SGHTA and CDR2 FQGNSA. V shed 5 bases, J shed 6 bases, and the junction held 7 bases outside the gene matches.

V and J are TRBV6-5 and TRBJ1-2; a possible D gene is TRBD1 (6 bases). This CDR3 has 13 amino acids. V lost 5 bases, J lost 2 bases, and 9 bases lay in between. CDR1 and CDR2 (germline): MNHEY, SVGAGI. CDR3 amino acids: CASSRRGNYGYTF. The CDR3, as DNA: TGTGCCAGCAGTCGCAGGGGAAACTATGGCTACACCTTC.

The J gene is TRBJ2-7, the V gene TRBV18; 7 nucleotides align to TRBD2. Looked up from germline, CDR1 is KGHSH and CDR2 is LQKENI. Germline trimming cut 2 bases from V and 3 bases from J; bases unmatched to any gene: 10. The CDR3 sequence is 16 residues long. CDR3 region: CASSPFGASGDYEQYF. CDR3 coding DNA: TGTGCCAGCTCACCATTCGGTGCTAGCGGAGACTACGAGCAGTACTTC.